A selection of T cell receptor beta chains follows, all from one sample in a study of cytomegalovirus exposure and HLA in healthy donors. Sequencing was performed with immunoSEQ multiplex PCR; in TCRdb, only in-frame clones are kept and a portion is missing. The table records around 67,000 clones, 80% to 90% of them present only once. Sequencing used PBMCs. The receptors come from a woman under 40 in good health and CMV-seropositive. CDR3s include the opening cysteine and the closing phenylalanine or tryptophan. Each record gives: clone size, D gene, J gene, V gene, CDR3 length, CDR3 protein, CDR3 DNA. D genes are given only for firm matches. Clone size is stated in some rows and not others, as once, few, many or a class when expanded.

clone size: NA; D gene: NA; J gene: TRBJ2-7; V gene: TRBV28; CDR3 length: 12; CDR3 protein: CASSQGVYEQYF; CDR3 DNA: TGTGCCAGCTCCCAGGGTGTGTACGAGCAGTACTTC
clone size: NA; D gene: NA; J gene: TRBJ1-2; V gene: TRBV25-1; CDR3 length: 14; CDR3 protein: CASSERDRSGGYTF; CDR3 DNA: TGTGCCAGCAGTGAGCGAGACAGGTCCGGTGGCTACACCTTC
clone size: NA; D gene: NA; J gene: TRBJ2-5; V gene: TRBV9; CDR3 length: 13; CDR3 protein: CASSASGWGEQYF; CDR3 DNA: TGTGCCAGCAGCGCCTCAGGGTGGGGTGAGCAGTACTTC
clone size: NA; D gene: NA; J gene: TRBJ2-2; V gene: TRBV7-3; CDR3 length: 14; CDR3 protein: CASSRDSDTGELFF; CDR3 DNA: TGTGCCAGCAGCCGGGATTCCGACACCGGGGAGCTGTTTTTT
clone size: NA; D gene: TRBD1; J gene: TRBJ2-7; V gene: TRBV5-4; CDR3 length: 14; CDR3 protein: CASSSGQGGYEQYF; CDR3 DNA: TGTGCCAGCAGCTCCGGACAGGGGGGCTACGAGCAGTACTTC
clone size: NA; D gene: NA; J gene: TRBJ1-5; V gene: TRBV30; CDR3 length: 12; CDR3 protein: CAWDSLYQPQHF; CDR3 DNA: TGTGCCTGGGACAGCCTATATCAGCCCCAGCATTTT
clone size: once; D gene: TRBD2; J gene: TRBJ2-1; V gene: TRBV25-1; CDR3 length: 15; CDR3 protein: CASSTGTSGHNEQFF; CDR3 DNA: TGTGCCAGCAGTACCGGGACTAGCGGACACAATGAGCAGTTCTTC
clone size: NA; D gene: TRBD2; J gene: TRBJ2-1; V gene: TRBV2; CDR3 length: 15; CDR3 protein: CATLRSGGTYNEQFF; CDR3 DNA: TGTGCCACCCTACGTTCGGGGGGGACGTACAATGAGCAGTTCTTC
clone size: NA; D gene: NA; J gene: TRBJ2-7; V gene: TRBV5-1; CDR3 length: 13; CDR3 protein: CASSPGENYEQYF; CDR3 DNA: TGCGCCAGCAGCCCCGGAGAGAACTACGAGCAGTACTTC
clone size: NA; D gene: NA; J gene: TRBJ1-2; V gene: TRBV5-6; CDR3 length: 15; CDR3 protein: CASSYELGPYYGYTF; CDR3 DNA: TGTGCCAGCAGTTATGAGCTAGGCCCTTACTATGGCTACACCTTC
clone size: NA; D gene: NA; J gene: TRBJ1-6; V gene: TRBV27; CDR3 length: 12; CDR3 protein: CASSTANSPLHF; CDR3 DNA: TGTGCCAGCAGTACAGCCAATTCACCCCTCCACTTT
clone size: NA; D gene: NA; J gene: TRBJ2-2; V gene: TRBV4-1; CDR3 length: 13; CDR3 protein: CASRTTGPGELFF; CDR3 DNA: TGCGCCAGCAGAACTACAGGGCCCGGGGAGCTGTTTTTT
clone size: NA; D gene: TRBD1; J gene: TRBJ2-2; V gene: TRBV2; CDR3 length: 15; CDR3 protein: CASSEQGANTGELFF; CDR3 DNA: TGTGCCAGCAGTGAACAGGGGGCAAACACCGGGGAGCTGTTTTTT
clone size: NA; D gene: TRBD1; J gene: TRBJ2-2; V gene: TRBV6-5; CDR3 length: 15; CDR3 protein: CASSAGQVNTGELFF; CDR3 DNA: TGTGCCAGCAGTGCAGGACAGGTCAACACCGGGGAGCTGTTTTTT
clone size: NA; D gene: TRBD2; J gene: TRBJ2-1; V gene: TRBV14; CDR3 length: 15; CDR3 protein: CASSSYGGTYNEQFF; CDR3 DNA: TGTGCCAGCAGCTCCTACGGGGGGACCTACAATGAGCAGTTCTTC
clone size: NA; D gene: NA; J gene: TRBJ2-7; V gene: TRBV12-5; CDR3 length: 12; CDR3 protein: CASGLVTYEQYF; CDR3 DNA: TGTGCTAGTGGTTTGGTTACTTACGAGCAGTACTTC
clone size: NA; D gene: TRBD2; J gene: TRBJ2-5; V gene: TRBV19; CDR3 length: 16; CDR3 protein: CASSIPRTSGQETQYF; CDR3 DNA: TGTGCCAGTAGTATCCCCCGGACTAGCGGCCAAGAGACCCAGTACTTC
clone size: NA; D gene: NA; J gene: TRBJ1-5; V gene: TRBV12-1; CDR3 length: 15; CDR3 protein: CASSFAWTPDQLQHF; CDR3 DNA: TGTGCCAGCAGCTTTGCGTGGACACCCGATCAGCTCCAGCATTTT
clone size: NA; D gene: NA; J gene: TRBJ1-2; V gene: TRBV10-3; CDR3 length: 13; CDR3 protein: CAISALEEGGYTF; CDR3 DNA: TGTGCCATCAGTGCCCTGGAGGAGGGTGGCTACACCTTC
clone size: NA; D gene: TRBD1; J gene: TRBJ2-2; V gene: TRBV7-9; CDR3 length: 16; CDR3 protein: CASSPRRPGGTGELFF; CDR3 DNA: TGTGCCAGCAGCCCACGACGGCCAGGGGGCACCGGGGAGCTGTTTTTT
clone size: once; D gene: TRBD1; J gene: TRBJ2-5; V gene: TRBV12-5; CDR3 length: 17; CDR3 protein: CASGLPPHPDRGETQYF; CDR3 DNA: TGTGCTAGTGGTTTGCCACCCCATCCCGACAGGGGGGAGACCCAGTACTTC
clone size: NA; D gene: TRBD2; J gene: TRBJ2-2; V gene: TRBV7-2; CDR3 length: 18; CDR3 protein: CASSHGLADSGGTGELFF; CDR3 DNA: TGTGCCAGCAGCCACGGACTAGCGGACTCAGGGGGCACCGGGGAGCTGTTTTTT
clone size: NA; D gene: TRBD2; J gene: TRBJ2-1; V gene: TRBV2; CDR3 length: 14; CDR3 protein: CVWHLSGRSNEQFF; CDR3 DNA: TGTGTTTGGCATCTCAGCGGGAGGTCCAATGAGCAGTTCTTC
clone size: once; D gene: TRBD2; J gene: TRBJ2-3; V gene: TRBV4-1; CDR3 length: 15; CDR3 protein: CASSQGEREADTQYF; CDR3 DNA: TGCGCCAGCAGCCAAGGGGAGCGGGAGGCAGATACGCAGTATTTT
clone size: NA; D gene: TRBD1; J gene: TRBJ1-1; V gene: TRBV5-1; CDR3 length: 15; CDR3 protein: CASISGTGGRTEAFF; CDR3 DNA: TGCGCCAGCATCTCGGGAACAGGGGGCAGAACTGAAGCTTTCTTT
clone size: NA; D gene: TRBD2; J gene: TRBJ2-1; V gene: TRBV4-2; CDR3 length: 15; CDR3 protein: CASSQDPGGPYEQFF; CDR3 DNA: TGTGCCAGCAGCCAAGATCCGGGAGGGCCTTATGAGCAGTTCTTC